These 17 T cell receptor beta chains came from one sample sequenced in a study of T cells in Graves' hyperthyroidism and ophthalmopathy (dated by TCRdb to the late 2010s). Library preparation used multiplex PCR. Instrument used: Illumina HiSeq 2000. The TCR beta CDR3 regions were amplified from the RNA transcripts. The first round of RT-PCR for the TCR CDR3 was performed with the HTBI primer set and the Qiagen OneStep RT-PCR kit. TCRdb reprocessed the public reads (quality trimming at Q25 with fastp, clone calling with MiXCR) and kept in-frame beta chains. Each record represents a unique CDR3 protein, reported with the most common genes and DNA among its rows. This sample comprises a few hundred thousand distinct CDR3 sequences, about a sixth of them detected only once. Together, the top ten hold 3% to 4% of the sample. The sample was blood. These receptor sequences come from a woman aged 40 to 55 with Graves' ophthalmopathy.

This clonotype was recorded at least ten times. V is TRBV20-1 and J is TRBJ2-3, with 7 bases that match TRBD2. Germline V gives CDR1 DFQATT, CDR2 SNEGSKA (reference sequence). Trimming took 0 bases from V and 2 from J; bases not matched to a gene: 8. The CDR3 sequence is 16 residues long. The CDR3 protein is CSARDSRAGNTDTQYF. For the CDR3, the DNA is TGCAGTGCTAGAGATAGTCGAGCGGGGAACACAGATACGCAGTATTTT.

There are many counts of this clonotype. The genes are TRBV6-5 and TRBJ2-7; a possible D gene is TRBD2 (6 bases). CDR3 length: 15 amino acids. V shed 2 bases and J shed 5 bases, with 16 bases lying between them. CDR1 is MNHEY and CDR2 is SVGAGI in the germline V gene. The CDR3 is CASSYGGTGPNEQYF. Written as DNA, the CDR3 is TGTGCCAGCAGTTACGGGGGGACGGGCCCCAACGAGCAGTACTTC.

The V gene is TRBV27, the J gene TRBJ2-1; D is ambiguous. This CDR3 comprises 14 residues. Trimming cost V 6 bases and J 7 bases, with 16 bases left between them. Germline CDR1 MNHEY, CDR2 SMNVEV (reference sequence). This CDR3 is CASRDTRLQNEQFF. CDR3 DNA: TGTGCCAGCAGAGACACCCGCTTACAGAATGAGCAGTTCTTC.

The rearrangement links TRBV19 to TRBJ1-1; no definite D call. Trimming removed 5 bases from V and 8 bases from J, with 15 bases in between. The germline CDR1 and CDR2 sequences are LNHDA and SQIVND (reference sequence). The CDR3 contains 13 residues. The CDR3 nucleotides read TGTGCCAGTAGTTCACCTGTCGGTTTGGAAGCTTTCTTT. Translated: CASSSPVGLEAFF.

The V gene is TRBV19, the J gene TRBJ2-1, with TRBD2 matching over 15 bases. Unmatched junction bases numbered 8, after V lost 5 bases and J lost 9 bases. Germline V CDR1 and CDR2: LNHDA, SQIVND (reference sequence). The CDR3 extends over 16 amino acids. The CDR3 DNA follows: TGTGCCAGTAGTGGCGGACTAGCGGGAGGGCCGAGTGAGCAGTTCTTC. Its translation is CASSGGLAGGPSEQFF.

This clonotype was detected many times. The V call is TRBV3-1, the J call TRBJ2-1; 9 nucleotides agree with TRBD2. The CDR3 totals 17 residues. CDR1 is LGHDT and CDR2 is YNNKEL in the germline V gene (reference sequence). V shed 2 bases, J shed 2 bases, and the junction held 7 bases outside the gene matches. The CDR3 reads CASSQYVLAGTYNEQFF. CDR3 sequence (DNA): TGTGCCAGCAGCCAATACGTCCTAGCGGGAACCTACAATGAGCAGTTCTTC.

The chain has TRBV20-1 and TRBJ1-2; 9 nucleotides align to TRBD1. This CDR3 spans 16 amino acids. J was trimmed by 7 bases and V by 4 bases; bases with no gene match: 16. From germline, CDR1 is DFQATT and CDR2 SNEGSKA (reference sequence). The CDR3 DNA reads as TGCAGTGCTACGACTGAACCGGGACAGGGTGAGGGTGGCTACACCTTC. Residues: CSATTEPGQGEGGYTF.

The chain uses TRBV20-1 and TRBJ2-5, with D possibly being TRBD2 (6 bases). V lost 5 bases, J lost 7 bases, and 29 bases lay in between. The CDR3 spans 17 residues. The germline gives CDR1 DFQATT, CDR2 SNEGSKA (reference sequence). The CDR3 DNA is TGCAGTGCTGGCGGGGTGGCGAGGGGAACGGCGGTGGGGACCCAGTACTTC. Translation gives CSAGGVARGTAVGTQYF.

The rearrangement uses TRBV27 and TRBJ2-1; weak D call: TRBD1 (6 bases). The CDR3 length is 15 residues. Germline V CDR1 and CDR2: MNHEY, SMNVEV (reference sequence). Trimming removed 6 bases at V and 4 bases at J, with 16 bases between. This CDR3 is CASRQGLSGYNEQFF. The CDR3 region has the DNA TGTGCCAGCAGACAGGGCCTTTCAGGTTACAATGAGCAGTTCTTC.

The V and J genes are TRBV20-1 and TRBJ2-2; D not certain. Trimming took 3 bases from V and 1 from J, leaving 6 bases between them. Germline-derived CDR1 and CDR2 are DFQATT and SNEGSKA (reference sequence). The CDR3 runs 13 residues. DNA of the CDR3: TGCAGTGCTAGCGAGGTGAACACCGGGGAGCTGTTTTTT. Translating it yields CSASEVNTGELFF.

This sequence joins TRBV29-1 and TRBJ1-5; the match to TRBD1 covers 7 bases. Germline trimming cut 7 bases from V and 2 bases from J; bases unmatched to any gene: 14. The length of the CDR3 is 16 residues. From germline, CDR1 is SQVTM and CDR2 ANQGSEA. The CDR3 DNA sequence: TGCAGCGCCCCAGGACAGGAAGGGTTGGGCAATCAGCCCCAGCATTTT. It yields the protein CSAPGQEGLGNQPQHF.

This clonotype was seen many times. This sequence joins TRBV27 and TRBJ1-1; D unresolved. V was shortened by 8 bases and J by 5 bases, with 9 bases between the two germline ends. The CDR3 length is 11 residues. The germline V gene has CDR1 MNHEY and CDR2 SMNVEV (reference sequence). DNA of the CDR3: TGTGCCAGCTCATTTGGGACTGAAGCTTTCTTT. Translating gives CASSFGTEAFF.

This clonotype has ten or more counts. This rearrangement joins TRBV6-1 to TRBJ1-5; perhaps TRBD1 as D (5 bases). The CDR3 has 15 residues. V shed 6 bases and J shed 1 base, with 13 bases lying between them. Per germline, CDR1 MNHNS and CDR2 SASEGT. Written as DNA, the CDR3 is TGTGCCAGCAGGGGCCGGGACGGAAGCAATCAGCCCCAGCATTTT. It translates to CASRGRDGSNQPQHF.

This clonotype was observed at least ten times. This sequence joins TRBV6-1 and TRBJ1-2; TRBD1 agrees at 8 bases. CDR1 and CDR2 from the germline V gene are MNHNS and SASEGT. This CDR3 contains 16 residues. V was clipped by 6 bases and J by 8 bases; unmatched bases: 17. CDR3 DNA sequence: TGTGCCAGCAGGTCGGGACAGGTGACCCTGTCTGAAGGCTACACCTTC. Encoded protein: CASRSGQVTLSEGYTF.

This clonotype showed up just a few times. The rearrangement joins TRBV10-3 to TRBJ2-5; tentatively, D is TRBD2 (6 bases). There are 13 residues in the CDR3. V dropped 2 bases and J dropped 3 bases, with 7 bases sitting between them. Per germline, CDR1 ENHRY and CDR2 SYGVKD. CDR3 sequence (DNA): TGTGCCATCAGTGAGGGAGGGAAAGAGACCCAGTACTTC. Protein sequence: CAISEGGKETQYF.

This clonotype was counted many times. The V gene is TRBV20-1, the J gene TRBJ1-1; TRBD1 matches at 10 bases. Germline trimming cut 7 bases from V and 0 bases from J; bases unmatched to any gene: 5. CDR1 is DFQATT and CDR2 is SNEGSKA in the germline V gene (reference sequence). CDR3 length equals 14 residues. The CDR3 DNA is TGCAGTGGTACCGGGACAGGGGTGAACACTGAAGCTTTCTTT. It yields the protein CSGTGTGVNTEAFF.

CDR3 residues: CASSPHSVGDTQYF. The DNA of the CDR3 is TGTGCCAGCAGCCCGCACAGCGTTGGAGATACGCAGTATTTT. The chain joins TRBV7-9 to TRBJ2-3; D is uncertain. CDR1 SEHNR and CDR2 FQNEAQ come from the germline V gene (reference sequence). V lost 5 bases to trimming and J lost 5 bases, with 14 bases between them. CDR3 length: 14 amino acids.